A single T cell receptor beta chain is shown here with its context. Its specificity is unknown. The junction and the germline gene differ at one end; a read error may be behind it. The data stem from a study of tumor-infiltrating lymphocytes in primary liver carcinoma. Study-wide results and caveats: Among the pair types, tumor region pairs showed more overlap than tumor-adjacent and tumor-blood pairs. Merely about 7.5-24% of top clones occurred in all five tumor regions.

Total RNA (approximately 450 ng) served as template for TCR beta cDNA synthesis primed by a constant-region primer. Libraries of TCR beta came from three nested multiplex PCR rounds with slightly modified ARM-PCR. A C-beta reverse primer was combined with TRBV1-TRBV30 forward primers in the first two PCR rounds, and each round had ten to eleven cycles. Each CDR3 protein gets one entry after TCRdb re-called the multiplex PCR reads with MiXCR. The sample has 40,000 to 60,000 distinct CDR3 sequences; about three quarters are singletons. Scientists recovered RNA and DNA together from approximately 20-30 mg of unsorted bulk tissue. Surgical resection was used to treat these primary liver carcinoma patients. Each sampled tumor had five separate regions taken from it. Germline V gene sequence: CDR1 SGHAT, CDR2 FQNNGV. This CDR3 has 15 residues.

The receptor was derived from a man in his forties with primary liver carcinoma and hepatitis B virus infection. Sequenced sample: liver tumor tissue from sampling region 3. Subset specified: tumor region T3, left-lateral pole. J is TRBJ2-1 and V is TRBV11-2; TRBD2 agrees at 9 bases. The CDR3 region has the DNA TGTGGCAGCAGCTTGAGACCAGCGGGAGGTCATGAGCAGTTCTTC. Its translation is CGSSLRPAGGHEQFF.